The entry below describes one T cell receptor beta chain. Per the original data handling: How many nucleated cells were present was estimated from reference gene primer amplification. Only in-frame clones appear in the TCRdb table, and some are missing; sequencing was by immunoSEQ multiplex PCR. V and J calls and clone size follow that table, whereas D and trimming were derived from the DNA. The sample has 100,000 to 150,000 clones, 88% seen once. The germline V gene has CDR1 SGHNT and CDR2 YYREEE (reference sequence). CDR3 size: 15 residues. J gave up 1 base and V 1 base, and 3 bases lay outside the gene matches. These data are taken from a study of blood T cell repertoires in COVID-19. On the study more broadly: Collection of acute and convalescent COVID-19 samples took place in the United States, Italy and Spain. Sample material is recorded as cDNA or gDNA derived from T cells, B-cell-depleted T cells, or PBMCs.

The clonotype was recovered from a human donor in a cohort sampled during active COVID-19. J is TRBJ1-1 and V is TRBV5-4; 8 bases are a match to TRBD1. Sequencing input: peripheral blood. In DNA form, the CDR3 reads TGTGCCAGCAGCTTGACGGGGACAGGGAACACTGAAGCTTTCTTT. Translation: CASSLTGTGNTEAFF.